This T cell receptor (beta chain) stems from a study of cytomegalovirus exposure and HLA in healthy donors. Broader study findings: Most CMV-associated TCR beta chains were later found to appear HLA-restricted.

After removal of 3 bases from V and 5 bases from J, the junction contained 7 bases not matched to a gene. The CDR3 has 15 amino acids. Germline V lookup: CDR1 MDHEN, CDR2 SYDVKM. On this clone: Its antigen is unidentified.

Vbeta (60) and Jbeta (13) primers were used in the PCR. Clones were sequenced by immunoSEQ multiplex PCR, and TCRdb holds only the in-frame ones, with some missing. The sample yields 250,000 or so clones, around 90% seen once. The source is a girl aged 2 to 9 in good health and CMV-seronegative. Sequenced material: PBMCs. The J gene is TRBJ2-3, the V gene TRBV28; 8 bases match TRBD1. The CDR3: CASSFLDRVEDTQYF. The CDR3 DNA reads TGTGCCAGCAGTTTCTTGGACAGGGTTGAAGATACGCAGTATTTT. The full variable domain, completed using reference TRBV28 and TRBJ2-3, is DVKVTQSSRYLVKRTGEKVFLECVQDMDHENMFWYRQDPGLGLRLIYFSYDVKMKEKGDIPEGYSVSREKKERFSLILESASTNQTSMYLCASSFLDRVEDTQYFGPGTRLTVL.